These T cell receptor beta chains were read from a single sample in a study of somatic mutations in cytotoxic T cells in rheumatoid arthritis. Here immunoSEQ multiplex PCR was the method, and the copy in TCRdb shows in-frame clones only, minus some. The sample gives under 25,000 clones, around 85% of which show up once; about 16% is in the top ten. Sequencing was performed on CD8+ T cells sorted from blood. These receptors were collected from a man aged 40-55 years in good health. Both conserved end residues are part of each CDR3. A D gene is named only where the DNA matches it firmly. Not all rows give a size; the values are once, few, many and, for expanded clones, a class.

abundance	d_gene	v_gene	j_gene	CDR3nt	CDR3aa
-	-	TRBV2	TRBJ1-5	TGTGCCAGCAGTGAGAAAGGAGGGTATAGCAATCAGCCCCAGCATTTT	CASSEKGGYSNQPQHF
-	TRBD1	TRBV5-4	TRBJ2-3	TGTGCCAGCAGAGACCTACAGGGGGCGAAAGATACGCAGTATTTT	CASRDLQGAKDTQYF
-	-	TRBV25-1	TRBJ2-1	TGTGCCAGCAGTGAGGGAACACGAATCGATTGGAATGAGCAGTTCTTC	CASSEGTRIDWNEQFF
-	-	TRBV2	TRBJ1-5	TGTGCCAGCAGTGAACTTCCCCCAGGGATTTATAGCAATCAGCCCCAGCATTTT	CASSELPPGIYSNQPQHF
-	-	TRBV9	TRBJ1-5	TGTGCCAGCAGCTGGGGGGCGGGGGATCAGCCCCAGCATTTT	CASSWGAGDQPQHF
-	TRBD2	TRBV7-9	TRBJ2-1	TGTGCCAGCAGCCCCAGCGGGAGCTCCTACAATGAGCAGTTCTTC	CASSPSGSSYNEQFF
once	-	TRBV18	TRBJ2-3	TGTGCCAGCTCACCAAAGGGACACCTAAGCACAGATACGCAGTATTTT	CASSPKGHLSTDTQYF
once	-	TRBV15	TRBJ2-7	TGTGCCACCAGCAAACAGGCCGACTCCTACGAGCAGTACTTC	CATSKQADSYEQYF
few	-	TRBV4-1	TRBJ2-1	TGCGCCAGCAGCCAAGAAGGCAATGAGCAGTTCTTC	CASSQEGNEQFF
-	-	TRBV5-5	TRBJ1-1	TGTGCCAGCAGCTTGAGCAGGGGCACTGAAGCTTTCTTT	CASSLSRGTEAFF
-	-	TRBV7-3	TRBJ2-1	TGTGCCAGCAGCTTACGGGGTAGCCCCAATGAGCAGTTCTTC	CASSLRGSPNEQFF
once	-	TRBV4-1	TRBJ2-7	TGCGCCAGCAGCCAAGAAGTGGGTGGGACCGAGCAGTACTTC	CASSQEVGGTEQYF
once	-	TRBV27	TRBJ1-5	TGTGCCAGCAGCCACAGGGCCAGCAATCAGCCCCAGCATTTT	CASSHRASNQPQHF
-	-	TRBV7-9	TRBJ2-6	TGTGCCAGCAGGGGCCACCAGGGGGGGCTCTCTGGGGCCAACGTCCTGACTTTC	CASRGHQGGLSGANVLTF
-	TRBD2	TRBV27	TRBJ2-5	TGTGCCAGCAGTTTATCCGGCGGGAGCGGCGGGACCCAGTACTTC	CASSLSGGSGGTQYF
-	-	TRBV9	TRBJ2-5	TGTGCCAGCAGCGTAGCCAGGGACCAAGAGACCCAGTACTTC	CASSVARDQETQYF
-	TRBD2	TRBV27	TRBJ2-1	TGTGCCAGCCGCGAACTAGCGCCACACAATGAGCAGTTCTTC	CASRELAPHNEQFF
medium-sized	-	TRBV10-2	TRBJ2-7	TGCGCCAGCAAGGAGCACGAGCAGTACTTC	CASKEHEQYF
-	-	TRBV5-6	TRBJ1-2	TGTGCCAGCAGCTTGGCCACAGGCTTTAGGAGCTACACCTTC	CASSLATGFRSYTF
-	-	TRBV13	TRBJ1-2	TGTGCCAGCAGCTTAGGCGTGAACCCTAACTATGGCTACACCTTC	CASSLGVNPNYGYTF
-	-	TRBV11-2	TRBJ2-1	TGTGCCAGCAGCGCAAGGTCGGCGGGATACAATGAGCAGTTCTTC	CASSARSAGYNEQFF
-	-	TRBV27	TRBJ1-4	TGTGCCAGCAGTTTAGTTGGGGGGGGAAAACTGTTTTTT	CASSLVGGGKLFF
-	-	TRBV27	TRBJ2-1	TGTGCCAGCAGTTTACCCCCGGGCTACGATAATGAGCAGTTCTTC	CASSLPPGYDNEQFF
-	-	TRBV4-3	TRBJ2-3	TGCGCCAGCAGCCAAACCTACTATGCTTCTAACACAGATACGCAGTATTTT	CASSQTYYASNTDTQYF
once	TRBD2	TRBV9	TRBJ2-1	TGTGCCAGCAGCGTAGGGGGGACTAGCAACAATGAGCAGTTCTTC	CASSVGGTSNNEQFF
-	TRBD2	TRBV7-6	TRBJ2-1	TGTGCCAGCAGCCCAGGGACTAGCGGGATGCACGAGCAGTTCTTC	CASSPGTSGMHEQFF
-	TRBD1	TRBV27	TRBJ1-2	TGTGCCAGCAGTATAGGGGGCGCGGGTGGCTACACCTTC	CASSIGGAGGYTF
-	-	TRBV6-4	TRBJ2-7	TGTGCCAGTGCTCCGGGACCCTCCTACGAGCAGTACTTC	CASAPGPSYEQYF
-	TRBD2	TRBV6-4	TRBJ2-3	TGTGCCAGACTAGCGGGAGCTGGAGATACGCAGTATTTT	CARLAGAGDTQYF
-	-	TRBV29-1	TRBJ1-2	TGCAGCGTTGAAGTACAGACCCTGTTAAACTATGGCTACACCTTC	CSVEVQTLLNYGYTF